The present T cell receptor beta chain was sequenced within a study of blood T cell repertoires in COVID-19. Study as a whole: COVID-19 samples from acute and convalescent phases originated in the United States, Italy and Spain. The analysed material was cDNA or gDNA that came from T cells, B-cell-depleted T cells, or PBMCs.

The CDR3 is made up of 14 amino acids. The germline V and J ends were trimmed by 4 bases and 3 bases, with 13 bases remaining between them. Germline CDR1 reads SGHRS; CDR2 reads YFSETQ. The authors' processing: Reference gene primer amplification in the assay estimated nucleated cell counts. Measured with immunoSEQ multiplex PCR; TCRdb has only the in-frame clones, and not every one. V, J and clone size were drawn from that table, and D and trimming were deduced from the DNA. The data show roughly 70,000 clones, 75% to 90% seen once. This clonotype was obtained from a woman at least 80 years old with active COVID-19. The sequenced sample consisted of peripheral blood. V and J are TRBV5-1 and TRBJ1-1; D unclear. CDR3 amino acids: CASSTANRDTEAFF. In nucleotides, the CDR3 is TGCGCCAGCAGCACCGCCAACCGGGACACTGAAGCTTTCTTT. Variable domain in full (rest from reference TRBV5-1 and TRBJ1-1): KAGVTQTPRYLIKTRGQQVTLSCSPISGHRSVSWYQQTPGQGLQFLFEYFSETQRNKGNFPGRFSGRQFSNSRSEMNVSTLELGDSALYLCASSTANRDTEAFFGQGTRLTVV.